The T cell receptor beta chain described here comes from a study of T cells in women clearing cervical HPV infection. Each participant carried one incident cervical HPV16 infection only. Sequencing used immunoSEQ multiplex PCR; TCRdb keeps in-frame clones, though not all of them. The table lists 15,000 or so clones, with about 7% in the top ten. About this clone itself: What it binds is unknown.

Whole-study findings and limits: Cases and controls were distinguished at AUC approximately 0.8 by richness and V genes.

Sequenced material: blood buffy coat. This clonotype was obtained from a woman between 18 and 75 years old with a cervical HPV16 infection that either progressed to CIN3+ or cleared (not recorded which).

Partial CDR3 DNA: TGTGCCAGTAGTCCCCAGGGGCTAGGAAGTGAAAAA. Protein sequence: CASSPQGLGSEK. The complete CDR3 sequence is CASSPQGLGSEKLFF. The V gene is TRBV19, the J gene TRBJ1-4; the D gene is possibly TRBD1 (6 bases). The read ends 3 residues early relative to the CDR3; the germline J gene fills the gap. Trimming took 5 bases from V and 7 from J, leaving 17 bases between them. CDR3 length: 15 amino acids. Germline CDR1 and CDR2: LNHDA and SQIVND (reference sequence).